This T cell receptor (beta chain) was observed in a study of shared clonotypes between healthy human individuals. Across the study: Each donor contributed plates that comprised three CD4 naive, three CD4 memory, two CD8 naive and one CD8 memory.

Each subset's genomic DNA was split evenly across several immunoSEQ plates. Profiled with immunoSEQ multiplex PCR; TCRdb holds only in-frame clones, not every one. Of approximately 1.9 million clones detected, just under 95% appear once; the ten largest clones hold less than 2%. This CDR3 is built from 13 residues. Germline-derived CDR1 and CDR2 are MDHEN and SYDVKM. Trimming cost V 5 bases and J 4 bases, with 11 bases left between them. CD45RO-negative, CCR7-positively selected cells formed the naive CD8 fraction, excluding terminally differentiated effector memory CD45RA+ cells. The TCR was taken from a man aged 18 to 35 in good health. Some clones in this sample may be carry-over from other donors' samples. This chain uses TRBV28 with TRBJ1-2; no clear D gene. Sample: naive CD8+ T cells from PBMCs. The CDR3 loop is CASSPPKAYGYTF. The CDR3, as DNA: TGTGCCAGCAGTCCCCCGAAAGCCTATGGCTACACCTTC.